The next 2 T cell receptor beta chains were all read from a single sample in a study of identical twins. Each CDR3 protein gets one entry after TCRdb re-called the 5' RACE reads with MiXCR. The sample records roughly 1.6 million distinct CDR3 sequences, roughly 35% being singletons. Sequences were obtained from cord blood. Receptor source: a newborn girl in good health.

The chain uses TRBV20-1 and TRBJ2-7, with D perhaps assigned TRBD1 or TRBD2 (5 bases each). The V and J ends lost 0 bases and 3 bases respectively, with 12 bases between them. This CDR3 is 14 amino acids long. From germline, CDR1 is DFQATT and CDR2 SNEGSKA (reference sequence). The CDR3 nucleotides read TGCAGTGCTAGAGATATGAGGGGAAGCTACGAGCAGTACTTC. Amino acid sequence: CSARDMRGSYEQYF.

This clonotype came up many times. The chain links TRBV20-1 to TRBJ2-6; D is uncertain. Germline loops: CDR1 DFQATT, CDR2 SNEGSKA (reference sequence). The CDR3 extends over 16 amino acids. The V gene lost 4 bases and the J gene lost 0 bases, with 13 bases spanning the gap. For the CDR3, the DNA is TGCAGTGCTACCCGGGCCTTTAACTCTGGGGCCAACGTCCTGACTTTC. This translates into CSATRAFNSGANVLTF.